This record looks at one TCR beta chain sequence and its context. J was trimmed by 4 bases and V by 8 bases; bases with no gene match: 7. CDR1 SNHLY and CDR2 FYNNEI come from the germline V gene. The CDR3 is 15 residues long. This record belongs to a study of cytomegalovirus exposure and HLA in healthy donors. Study information: An analysis done earlier identified 90 million to 120 million unique TCR beta sequences from around 180 million T cells.

Amplification used 60 Vbeta primers and 13 Jbeta primers. TCRdb's table, derived via immunoSEQ multiplex PCR, lists solely in-frame clones and lacks some. The sample has some 140,000 clones; roughly four fifths are singletons. This sequence joins TRBV2 and TRBJ2-5; 13 nucleotides align to TRBD2. This TCR came from a female donor in good health and CMV-seropositive. The sequenced material came from PBMCs. In DNA form, the CDR3 reads TGTGCCAGCGACCGGACTAGCGGGAGAAGAGAGACCCAGTACTTC. This sequence encodes CASDRTSGRRETQYF.